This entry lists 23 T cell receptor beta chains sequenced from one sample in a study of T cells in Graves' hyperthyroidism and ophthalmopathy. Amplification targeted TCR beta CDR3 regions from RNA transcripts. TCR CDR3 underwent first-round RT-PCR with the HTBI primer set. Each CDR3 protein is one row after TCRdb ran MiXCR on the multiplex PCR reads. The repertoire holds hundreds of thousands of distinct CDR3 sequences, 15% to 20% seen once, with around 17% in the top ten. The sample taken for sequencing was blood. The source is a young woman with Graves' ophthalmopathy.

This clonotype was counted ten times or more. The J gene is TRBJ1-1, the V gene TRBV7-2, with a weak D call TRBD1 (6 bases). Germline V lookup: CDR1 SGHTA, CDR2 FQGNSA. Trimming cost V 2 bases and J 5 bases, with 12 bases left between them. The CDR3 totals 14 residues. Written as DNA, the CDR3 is TGTGCCAGCAGCTTAAAGGGGGGTGGAACTGAAGCTTTCTTT. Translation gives CASSLKGGGTEAFF.

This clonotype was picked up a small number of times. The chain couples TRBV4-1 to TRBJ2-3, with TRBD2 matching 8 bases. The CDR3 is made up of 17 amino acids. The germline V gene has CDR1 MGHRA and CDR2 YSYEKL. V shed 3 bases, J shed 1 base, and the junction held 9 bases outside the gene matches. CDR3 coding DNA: TGCGCCAGCAGCCAGCCACGCGGGGGGTTCCGCACAGATACGCAGTATTTT. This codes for CASSQPRGGFRTDTQYF.

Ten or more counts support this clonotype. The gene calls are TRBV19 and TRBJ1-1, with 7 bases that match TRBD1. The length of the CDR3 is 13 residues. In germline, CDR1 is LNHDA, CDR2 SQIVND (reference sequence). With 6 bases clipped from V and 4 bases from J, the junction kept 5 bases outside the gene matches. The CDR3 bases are TGTGCCAGTAGCTCGACAGGGATCACTGAAGCTTTCTTT. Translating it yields CASSSTGITEAFF.

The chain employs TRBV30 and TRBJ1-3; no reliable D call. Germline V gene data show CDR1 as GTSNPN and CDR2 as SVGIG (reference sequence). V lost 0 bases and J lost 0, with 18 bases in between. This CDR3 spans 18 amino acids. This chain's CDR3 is CAWSVPRPRLGSGNTIYF. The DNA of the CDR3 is TGTGCCTGGAGTGTACCGCGCCCGAGATTGGGCTCTGGAAACACCATATATTTT.

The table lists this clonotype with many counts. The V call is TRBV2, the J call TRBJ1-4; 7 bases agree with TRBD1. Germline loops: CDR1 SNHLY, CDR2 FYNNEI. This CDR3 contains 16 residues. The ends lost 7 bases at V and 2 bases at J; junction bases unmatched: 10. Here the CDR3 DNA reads TGTGCCAGCAAGCTGACAGGGTTGGAGACTAATGAAAAACTGTTTTTT. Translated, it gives CASKLTGLETNEKLFF.

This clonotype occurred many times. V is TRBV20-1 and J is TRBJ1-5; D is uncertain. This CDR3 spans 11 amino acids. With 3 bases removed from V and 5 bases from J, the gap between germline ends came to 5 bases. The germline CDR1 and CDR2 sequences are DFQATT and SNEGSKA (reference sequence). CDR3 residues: CSASRDQPQHF. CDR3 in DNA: TGCAGTGCTAGTCGTGATCAGCCCCAGCATTTT.

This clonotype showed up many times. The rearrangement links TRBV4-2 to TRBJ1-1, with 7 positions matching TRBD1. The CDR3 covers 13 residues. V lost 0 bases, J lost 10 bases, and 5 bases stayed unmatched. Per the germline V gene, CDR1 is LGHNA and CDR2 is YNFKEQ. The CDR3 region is CASSQDEGARAFF. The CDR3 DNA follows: TGTGCCAGCAGCCAAGATGAGGGGGCGCGAGCTTTCTTT.

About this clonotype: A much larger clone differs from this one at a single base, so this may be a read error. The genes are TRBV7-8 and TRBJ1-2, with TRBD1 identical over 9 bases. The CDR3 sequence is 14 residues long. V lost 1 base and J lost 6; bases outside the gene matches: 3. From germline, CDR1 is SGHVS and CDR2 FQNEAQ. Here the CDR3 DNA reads TGTGCCAGCAGCTTAGAGACAGGGGGTGATGGCTACACCTTC. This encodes CASSLETGGDGYTF.

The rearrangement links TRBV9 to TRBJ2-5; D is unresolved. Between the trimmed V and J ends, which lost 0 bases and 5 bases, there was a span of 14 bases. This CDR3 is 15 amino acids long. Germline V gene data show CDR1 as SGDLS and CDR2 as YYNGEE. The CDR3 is CASSVENTWFETQYF. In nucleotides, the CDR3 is TGTGCCAGCAGCGTAGAGAATACCTGGTTTGAGACCCAGTACTTC. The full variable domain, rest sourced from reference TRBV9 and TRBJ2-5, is DSGVTQTPKHLITATGQRVTLRCSPRSGDLSVYWYQQSLDQGLQFLIQYYNGEERAKGNILERFSAQQFPDLHSELNLSSLELGDSALYFCASSVENTWFETQYFGPGTRLLVL.

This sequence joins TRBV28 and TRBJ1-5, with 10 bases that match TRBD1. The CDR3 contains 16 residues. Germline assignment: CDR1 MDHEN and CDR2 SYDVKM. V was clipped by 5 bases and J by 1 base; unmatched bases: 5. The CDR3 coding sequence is TGTGCCAGCAGTCGGGACAGGGGACAAAGCAATCAGCCCCAGCATTTT. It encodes CASSRDRGQSNQPQHF.

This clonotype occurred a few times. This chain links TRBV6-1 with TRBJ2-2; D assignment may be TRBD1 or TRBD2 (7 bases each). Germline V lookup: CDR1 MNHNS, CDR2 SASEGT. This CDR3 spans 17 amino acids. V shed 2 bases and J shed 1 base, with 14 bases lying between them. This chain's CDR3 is CASSERGRGRNTGELFF. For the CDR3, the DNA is TGTGCCAGCAGTGAAAGGGGGCGGGGGAGGAACACCGGGGAGCTGTTTTTT.

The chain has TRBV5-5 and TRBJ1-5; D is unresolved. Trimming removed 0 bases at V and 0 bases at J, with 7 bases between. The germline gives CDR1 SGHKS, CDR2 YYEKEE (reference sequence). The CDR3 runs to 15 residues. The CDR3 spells CASSLVWYSNQPQHF. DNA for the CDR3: TGTGCCAGCAGCTTGGTTTGGTATAGCAATCAGCCCCAGCATTTT.

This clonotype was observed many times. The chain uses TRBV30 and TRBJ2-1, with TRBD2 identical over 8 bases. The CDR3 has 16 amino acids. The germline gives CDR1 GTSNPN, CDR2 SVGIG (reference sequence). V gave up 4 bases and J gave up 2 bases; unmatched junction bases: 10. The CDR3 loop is CAWIPWGSGTYNEQFF. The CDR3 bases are TGTGCCTGGATCCCTTGGGGTAGCGGGACCTACAATGAGCAGTTCTTC.

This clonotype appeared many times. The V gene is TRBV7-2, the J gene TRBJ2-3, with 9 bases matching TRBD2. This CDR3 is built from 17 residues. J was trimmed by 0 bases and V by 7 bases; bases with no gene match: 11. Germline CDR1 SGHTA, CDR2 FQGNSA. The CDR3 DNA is TGTGCCAGCATCGCCATGACTAGCGGAACTAGCACAGATACGCAGTATTTT. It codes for CASIAMTSGTSTDTQYF.

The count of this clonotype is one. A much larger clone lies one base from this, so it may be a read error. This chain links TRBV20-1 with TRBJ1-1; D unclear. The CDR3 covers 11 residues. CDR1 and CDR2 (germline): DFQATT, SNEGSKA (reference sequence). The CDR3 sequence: CSALRSTETFF. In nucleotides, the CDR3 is TGCAGTGCCTTGCGAAGCACTGAAACTTTCTTT.

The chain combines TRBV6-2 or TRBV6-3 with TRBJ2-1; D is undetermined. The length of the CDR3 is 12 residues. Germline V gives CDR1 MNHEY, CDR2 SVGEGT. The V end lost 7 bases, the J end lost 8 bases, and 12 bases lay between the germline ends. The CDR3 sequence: CASNYLEDEQFF. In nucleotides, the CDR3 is TGTGCCAGCAACTACCTCGAGGATGAGCAGTTCTTC.

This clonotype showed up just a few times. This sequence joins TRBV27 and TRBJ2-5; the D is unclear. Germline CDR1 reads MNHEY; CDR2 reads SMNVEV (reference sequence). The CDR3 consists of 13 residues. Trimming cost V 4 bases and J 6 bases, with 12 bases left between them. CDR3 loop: CASSSPPYQTQYF. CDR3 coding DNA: TGTGCCAGCAGTTCCCCTCCTTATCAGACCCAGTACTTC.

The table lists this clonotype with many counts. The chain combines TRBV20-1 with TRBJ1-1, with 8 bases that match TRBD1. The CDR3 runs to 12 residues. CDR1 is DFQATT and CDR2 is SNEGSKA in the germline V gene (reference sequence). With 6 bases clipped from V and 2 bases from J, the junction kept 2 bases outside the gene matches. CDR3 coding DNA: TGCAGTGCCAGGGGGCCAAACACTGAAGCTTTCTTT. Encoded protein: CSARGPNTEAFF.

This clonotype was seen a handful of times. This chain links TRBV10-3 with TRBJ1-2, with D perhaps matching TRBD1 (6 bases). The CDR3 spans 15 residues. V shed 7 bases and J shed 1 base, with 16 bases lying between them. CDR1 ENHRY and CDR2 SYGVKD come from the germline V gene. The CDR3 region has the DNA TGTGCCATCACCCGGACAGCGCGCTTTAACTATGGCTACACCTTC. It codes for CAITRTARFNYGYTF.

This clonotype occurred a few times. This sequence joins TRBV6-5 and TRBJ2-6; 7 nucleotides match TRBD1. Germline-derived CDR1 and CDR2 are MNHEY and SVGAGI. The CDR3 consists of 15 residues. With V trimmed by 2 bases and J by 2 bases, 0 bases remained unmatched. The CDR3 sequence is CASSYTGAGANVLTF. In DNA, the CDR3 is TGTGCCAGCAGTTACACAGGGGCTGGGGCCAACGTCCTGACTTTC.

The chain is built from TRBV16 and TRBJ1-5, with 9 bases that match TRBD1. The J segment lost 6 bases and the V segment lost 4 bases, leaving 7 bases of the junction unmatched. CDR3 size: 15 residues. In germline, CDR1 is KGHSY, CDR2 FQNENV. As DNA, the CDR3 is TGTGCCAGCAGCCGAACAGGGGGCGCGGGTCAGCCCCAGCATTTT. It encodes CASSRTGGAGQPQHF.

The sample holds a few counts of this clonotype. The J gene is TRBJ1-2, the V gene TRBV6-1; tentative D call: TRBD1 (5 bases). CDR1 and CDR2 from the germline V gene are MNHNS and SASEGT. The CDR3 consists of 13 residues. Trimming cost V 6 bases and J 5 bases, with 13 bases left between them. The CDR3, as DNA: TGTGCCAGCAGACAGGTAACAGATTATGGCTACACCTTC. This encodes CASRQVTDYGYTF.

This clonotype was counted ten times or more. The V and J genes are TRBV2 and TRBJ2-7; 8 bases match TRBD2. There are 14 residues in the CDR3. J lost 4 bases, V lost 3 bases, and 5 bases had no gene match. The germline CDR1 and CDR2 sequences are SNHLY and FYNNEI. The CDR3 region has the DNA TGTGCCAGCAGTGAGGGACGGGAGGGGTACGAGCAGTACTTC. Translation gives CASSEGREGYEQYF. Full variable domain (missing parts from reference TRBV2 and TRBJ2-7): EPEVTQTPSHQVTQMGQEVILRCVPISNHLYFYWYRQILGQKVEFLVSFYNNEISEKSEIFDDQFSVERPDGSNFTLKIRSTKLEDSAMYFCASSEGREGYEQYFGPGTRLTVT.